Presented here are 8 T cell receptor beta chains from one specimen sequenced in a study of cytomegalovirus exposure and HLA in healthy donors. This PCR relied on a set of 60 Vbeta primers and 13 Jbeta primers. The assay was immunoSEQ multiplex PCR, and TCRdb's table has in-frame clones only and misses some. The sample records around 220,000 clones, 60% to 80% being singletons. Sequencing used PBMCs. The receptor set was obtained from a man younger than 35 in good health and CMV-seronegative.

The chain links TRBV27 to TRBJ2-1; 7 nucleotides agree with TRBD1. Germline V lookup: CDR1 MNHEY, CDR2 SMNVEV (reference sequence). J lost 3 bases, V lost 6 bases, and 8 bases had no gene match. This CDR3 is 15 amino acids long. CDR3 bases: TGTGCCAGCAGCGTAGGACAGGTCCTCTACAATGAGCAGTTCTTC. This codes for CASSVGQVLYNEQFF.

This chain joins TRBV5-4 and TRBJ1-4; 9 nucleotides agree with TRBD1. V lost 4 bases to trimming and J lost 7 bases; unmatched junction nucleotides: 8. Germline V CDR1 and CDR2: SGHNT, YYREEE (reference sequence). This CDR3 is built from 15 residues. This CDR3 is CASSTTQGAGEKLFF. CDR3 DNA: TGTGCCAGCAGCACAACACAGGGGGCAGGTGAAAAACTGTTTTTT. Drawing the rest from reference TRBV5-4 and TRBJ1-4, the complete variable domain is ETGVTQSPTHLIKTRGQQVTLRCSSQSGHNTVSWYQQALGQGPQFIFQYYREEENGRGNFPPRFSGLQFPNYSSELNVNALELDDSALYLCASSTTQGAGEKLFFGSGTQLSVL.

This clone came up a few times. This chain connects TRBV29-1 to TRBJ2-2, with 7 bases identical to TRBD2. Unmatched junction bases numbered 1, after V lost 3 bases and J lost 3 bases. The CDR3 sequence is 13 residues long. Germline V gene lookup returns CDR1 SQVTM and CDR2 ANQGSEA. The CDR3 region has the DNA TGCAGCGTTGAGGGGGGGGACACCGGGGAGCTGTTTTTT. Translated: CSVEGGDTGELFF.

This clone is a singleton in its sample. The chain links TRBV5-1 to TRBJ2-6; the D gene is possibly TRBD2 (6 bases). From germline, CDR1 is SGHRS and CDR2 YFSETQ. This CDR3 is built from 16 residues. The V gene lost 4 bases and the J gene lost 2 bases, with 13 bases spanning the gap. The CDR3 protein is CASSGGGGTGANVLTF. CDR3 DNA: TGCGCCAGCAGCGGCGGTGGAGGGACTGGGGCCAACGTCCTGACTTTC. Full variable domain (outside the CDR3, taken from reference TRBV5-1 and TRBJ2-6): KAGVTQTPRYLIKTRGQQVTLSCSPISGHRSVSWYQQTPGQGLQFLFEYFSETQRNKGNFPGRFSGRQFSNSRSEMNVSTLELGDSALYLCASSGGGGTGANVLTFGAGSRLTVL.

The chain recombines TRBV5-6 with TRBJ2-3, with D maybe TRBD1 (6 bases). Per germline, CDR1 SGHDT and CDR2 YYEEEE. Trimming took off 1 base at V and 1 base at J, with 10 bases between the two ends. The CDR3 consists of 15 residues. The CDR3 nucleotides read TGTGCCAGCAGCTTGAACAGGGTGGGCACAGATACGCAGTATTTT. Protein: CASSLNRVGTDTQYF. Supplemented by reference TRBV5-6 and TRBJ2-3, the full variable domain reads DAGVTQSPTHLIKTRGQQVTLRCSPKSGHDTVSWYQQALGQGPQFIFQYYEEEERQRGNFPDRFSGHQFPNYSSELNVNALLLGDSALYLCASSLNRVGTDTQYFGPGTRLTVL.

The rearrangement joins TRBV6-5 to TRBJ2-7; the D gene is possibly TRBD1 (6 bases). Trimming shortened V by 2 bases and J by 2 bases, and 10 bases separated the two germline ends. This CDR3 comprises 14 residues. Germline CDR1 MNHEY, CDR2 SVGAGI. This CDR3 is CASSYGDTAYEQYF. CDR3 DNA: TGTGCCAGCAGTTACGGGGACACTGCCTACGAGCAGTACTTC.

This clone was observed a single time. The chain links TRBV19 to TRBJ2-3; tentative D call: TRBD2 (6 bases). The germline CDR1 and CDR2 sequences are LNHDA and SQIVND (reference sequence). Trimming removed 5 bases at V and 0 bases at J, with 18 bases between. The CDR3 runs to 17 residues. CDR3 nucleotide sequence: TGTGCCAGTAGTGGCGGGACGGCTACTCTAAGCACAGATACGCAGTATTTT. Translation gives CASSGGTATLSTDTQYF.

This clone has just one count. One junction end disagrees with the germline gene, perhaps due to a read error. V is TRBV29-1 and J is TRBJ2-7; 7 bases are shared with TRBD2. This CDR3 contains 13 residues. Germline V gene lookup returns CDR1 SQVTM and CDR2 ANQGSEA. CDR3 sequence reads: CSVEGGSAFEQYF. In DNA, the CDR3 is TGCAGCGTGGAAGGCGGGAGCGCCTTCGAGCAGTACTTC.